This passage covers 9 T cell receptor beta chains from one sample sequenced in a study of regulatory T cells in long-lasting Graves disease. To make TCR beta libraries, researchers used iRepertoire HTBI primers and Arm-PCR of CDR3 regions. Each CDR3 protein gets one entry after TCRdb re-called the multiplex PCR reads with MiXCR. The sample comprises 450,000 to 650,000 distinct CDR3 sequences, around 15% of which are singletons, and about 25% rests with the top ten. Specified time point: newly diagnosed GD, antithyroid drugs for less than 3 months. From RNA extracted from PBMCs, the TCR library was made. These records were also assigned to another study, of T cells in Graves' hyperthyroidism and ophthalmopathy.

The material was peripheral blood mononuclear cells (PBMCs), obtained at new diagnosis, from a patient treated with antithyroid drugs. These receptors were taken from a woman aged 35-65 years with Graves disease.

This chain connects TRBV20-1 to TRBJ2-5, with 12 nucleotides matching TRBD2. After removal of 0 bases from V and 5 bases from J, the junction contained 10 bases not matched to a gene. This CDR3 contains 17 residues. CDR1 DFQATT and CDR2 SNEGSKA come from the germline V gene (reference sequence). CDR3 in amino acids: CSARDLTSGGPLETQYF. The DNA for the CDR3 is TGCAGTGCTAGAGACCTTACTAGCGGGGGGCCTCTTGAGACCCAGTACTTC.

The V call is TRBV5-1, the J call TRBJ2-2; D is unresolved. Germline-derived CDR1 and CDR2 are SGHRS and YFSETQ. V lost 5 bases and J lost 3, with 14 bases in between. CDR3 length equals 15 residues. This CDR3 reads CASSQEGPYTGELFF. The CDR3 nucleotides are TGCGCCAGCAGTCAAGAAGGTCCTTACACCGGGGAGCTGTTTTTT.

This clonotype occurred a few times. The chain links TRBV19 to TRBJ2-7, with D maybe TRBD2 (7 bases). This CDR3 is built from 15 residues. The V and J ends lost 4 bases and 2 bases respectively, with 15 bases between them. Germline CDR1 is LNHDA and CDR2 is SQIVND (reference sequence). CDR3 amino acids: CASSTRGGGPYEQYF. The CDR3 region has the DNA TGTGCCAGTAGTACCCGCGGCGGGGGCCCCTACGAGCAGTACTTC.

This clonotype was seen repeatedly, ten times or more. Here the CDR3 DNA reads TGTGCCAGCAGTGTGACAGGGAATGTTCAGCCCCAGCATTTT. Protein sequence: CASSVTGNVQPQHF. The rearrangement uses TRBV2 and TRBJ1-5; 7 bases fit TRBD1. Germline V lookup: CDR1 SNHLY, CDR2 FYNNEI. V shed 4 bases and J 6 bases; nucleotides not matched to a gene: 6. The CDR3 runs to 14 residues.

This clonotype was counted a few times. V usage is TRBV19 and J usage is TRBJ1-1, with TRBD1 matching 7 bases. V gave up 10 bases and J gave up 2 bases; unmatched junction bases: 13. The germline gives CDR1 LNHDA, CDR2 SQIVND (reference sequence). The CDR3 covers 15 residues. The CDR3 DNA reads as TGTGCCACCCGTCGGGGACAGATCTTAAACACTGAAGCTTTCTTT. This translates into CATRRGQILNTEAFF.

The gene calls are TRBV2 and TRBJ2-7; a weak D match, TRBD1 (5 bases). The V gene's germline CDR1 is SNHLY and CDR2 FYNNEI. The CDR3 is 14 residues long. The V end was cut by 6 bases, the J end by 2 bases, with 14 bases between. CDR3 loop: CASRKGPSPYEQYF. CDR3 sequence (DNA): TGTGCCAGCAGGAAGGGGCCCTCCCCCTACGAGCAGTACTTC.

This clonotype turned up a few times. This rearrangement joins TRBV6-1 to TRBJ1-3; 7 nucleotides align to TRBD1. CDR1 MNHNS and CDR2 SASEGT come from the germline V gene. V shed 6 bases, J shed 0 bases, and the junction held 8 bases outside the gene matches. CDR3 length: 16 residues. Written as DNA, the CDR3 is TGTGCCAGCAGCAGAAACAGGGGCAACTCTGGAAACACCATATATTTT. Translating gives CASSRNRGNSGNTIYF.

In this sample, this clonotype turned up a few times. This chain joins TRBV6-1 and TRBJ2-1; 8 bases are a match to TRBD2. The germline CDR1 and CDR2 sequences are MNHNS and SASEGT. The CDR3 loop spans 13 amino acids. Trimming removed 7 bases from V and 5 bases from J; junction bases left unmatched: 4. The CDR3 spells CASNAGGNNEQFF. DNA of the CDR3: TGTGCCAGCAACGCGGGGGGAAACAATGAGCAGTTCTTC.

At least ten counts were recorded for this clonotype. The chain has TRBV3-1 and TRBJ2-3, with 9 bases aligning to TRBD1. CDR1 is LGHDT and CDR2 is YNNKEL in the germline V gene (reference sequence). The length of the CDR3 is 15 residues. The ends lost 1 base at V and 6 bases at J; junction bases unmatched: 5. Here the CDR3 DNA reads TGTGCCAGCAGCCAAGTCGGGACAGGGTCCGATACGCAGTATTTT. It translates to CASSQVGTGSDTQYF.